This TCR beta chain emerged from a study of spatial heterogeneity in lung cancer. Trimming stripped 2 bases from V and 10 bases from J, with 9 bases between. Germline-derived CDR1 and CDR2 are SGHTA and FQGNSA. The CDR3 is 12 amino acids. TCRdb passed the 5' RACE reads through MiXCR, listing each CDR3 protein once. The sample records some 8,700 distinct CDR3 sequences, 5% to 6.5% being singletons. Findings and limits, study-wide: Counts that tracked tumor mutation counts were those of expanded intratumoral alpha and beta TCRs.

This clonotype occurred many times. Its specificity is not known. This sample's time point: sample taken at primary tumor resection. The receptor was isolated from a male donor with early-stage non-small cell lung cancer. Sequences were derived from lung tumor tissue, sampled at surgery. This chain uses TRBV7-2 with TRBJ2-1, with D perhaps TRBD2 (5 bases). In DNA, the CDR3 is TGTGCCAGCAGCTTAAAGATAGCGGAGCAGTTCTTC. This sequence encodes CASSLKIAEQFF.